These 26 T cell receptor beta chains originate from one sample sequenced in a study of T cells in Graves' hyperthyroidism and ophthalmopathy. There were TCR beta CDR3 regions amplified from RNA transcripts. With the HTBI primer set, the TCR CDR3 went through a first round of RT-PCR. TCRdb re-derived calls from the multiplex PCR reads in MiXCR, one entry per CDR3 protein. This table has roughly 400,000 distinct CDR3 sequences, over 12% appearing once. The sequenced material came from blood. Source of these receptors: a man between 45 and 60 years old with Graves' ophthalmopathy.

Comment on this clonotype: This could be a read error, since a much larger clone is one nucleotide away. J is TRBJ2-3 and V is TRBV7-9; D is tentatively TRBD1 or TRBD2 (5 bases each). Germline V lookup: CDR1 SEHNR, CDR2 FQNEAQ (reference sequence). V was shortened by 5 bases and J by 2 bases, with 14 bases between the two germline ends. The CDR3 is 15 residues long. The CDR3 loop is CASSPIRDHTDTQYF. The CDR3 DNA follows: TGTGCCAGCAGCCCAATTCGGGACCACACAGATACGCAGTATTTT.

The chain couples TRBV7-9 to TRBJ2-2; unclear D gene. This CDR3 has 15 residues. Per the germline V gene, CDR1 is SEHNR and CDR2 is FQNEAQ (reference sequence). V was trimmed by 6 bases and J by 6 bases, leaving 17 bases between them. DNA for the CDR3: TGTGCCAGCAGAACGGGCCGCTTAGATTCCGGGGAGCTGTTTTTT. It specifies CASRTGRLDSGELFF.

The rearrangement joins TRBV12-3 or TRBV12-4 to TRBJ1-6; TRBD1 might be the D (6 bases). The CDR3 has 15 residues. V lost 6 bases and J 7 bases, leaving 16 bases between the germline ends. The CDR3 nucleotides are TGTGCCAGCAGCCAAACATCTACAGGGAATTCACCCCTCCACTTT. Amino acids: CASSQTSTGNSPLHF.

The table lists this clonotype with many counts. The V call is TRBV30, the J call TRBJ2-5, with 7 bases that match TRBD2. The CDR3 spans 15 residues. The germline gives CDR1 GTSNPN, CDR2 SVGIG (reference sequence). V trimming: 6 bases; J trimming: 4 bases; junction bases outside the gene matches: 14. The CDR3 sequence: CACRTKKTSRETQYF. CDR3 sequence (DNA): TGTGCCTGTAGAACAAAAAAGACTAGCCGAGAGACCCAGTACTTC.

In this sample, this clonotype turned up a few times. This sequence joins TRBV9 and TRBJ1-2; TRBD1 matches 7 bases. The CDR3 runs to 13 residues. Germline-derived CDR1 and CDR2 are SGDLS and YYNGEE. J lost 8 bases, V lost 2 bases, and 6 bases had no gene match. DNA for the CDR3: TGTGCCAGCAGCGTGAGGGACAGATCGGGCTACACCTTC. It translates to CASSVRDRSGYTF. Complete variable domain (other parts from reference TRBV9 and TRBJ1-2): DSGVTQTPKHLITATGQRVTLRCSPRSGDLSVYWYQQSLDQGLQFLIQYYNGEERAKGNILERFSAQQFPDLHSELNLSSLELGDSALYFCASSVRDRSGYTFGSGTRLTVV.

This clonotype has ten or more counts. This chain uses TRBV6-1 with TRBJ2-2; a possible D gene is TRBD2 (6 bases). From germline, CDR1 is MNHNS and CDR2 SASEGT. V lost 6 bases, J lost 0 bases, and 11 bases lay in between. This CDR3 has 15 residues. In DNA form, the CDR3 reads TGTGCCAGCAGACCGGGACTGGCGAACACCGGGGAGCTGTTTTTT. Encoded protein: CASRPGLANTGELFF.

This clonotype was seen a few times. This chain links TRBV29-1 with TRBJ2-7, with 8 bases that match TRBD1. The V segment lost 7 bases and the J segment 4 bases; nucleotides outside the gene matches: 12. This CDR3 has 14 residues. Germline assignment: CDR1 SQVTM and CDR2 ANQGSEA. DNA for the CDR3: TGCAGCGGGGTGACAGGGGATCGATCATACGAGCAGTACTTC. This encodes CSGVTGDRSYEQYF.

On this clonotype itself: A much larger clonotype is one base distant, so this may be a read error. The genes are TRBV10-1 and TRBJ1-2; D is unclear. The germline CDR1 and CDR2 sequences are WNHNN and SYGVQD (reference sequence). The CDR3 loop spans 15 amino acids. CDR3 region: CASSDSRFANYGNTF. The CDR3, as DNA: TGCGCCAGCAGTGATTCCAGGTTCGCTAACTATGGCAACACCTTC.

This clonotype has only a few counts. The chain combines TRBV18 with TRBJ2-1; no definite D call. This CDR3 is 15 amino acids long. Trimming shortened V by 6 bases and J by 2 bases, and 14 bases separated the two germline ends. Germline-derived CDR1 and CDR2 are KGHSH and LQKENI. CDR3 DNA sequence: TGTGCCAGCTCGCTAAACCCCGGCCCCTACAATGAGCAGTTCTTC. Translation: CASSLNPGPYNEQFF.

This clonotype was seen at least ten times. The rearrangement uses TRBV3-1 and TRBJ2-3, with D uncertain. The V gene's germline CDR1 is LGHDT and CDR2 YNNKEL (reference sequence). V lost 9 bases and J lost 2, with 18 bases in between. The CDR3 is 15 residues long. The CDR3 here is CASSFGRSSTDTQYF. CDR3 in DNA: TGTGCCAGTTCCTTCGGGCGATCTTCCACAGATACGCAGTATTTT.

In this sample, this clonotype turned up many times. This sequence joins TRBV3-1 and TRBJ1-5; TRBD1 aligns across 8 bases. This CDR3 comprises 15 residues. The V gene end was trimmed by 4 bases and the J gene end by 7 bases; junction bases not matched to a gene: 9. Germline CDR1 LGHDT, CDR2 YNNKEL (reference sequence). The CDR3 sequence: CASSPGQGKGQPQHF. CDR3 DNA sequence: TGTGCCAGCAGCCCCGGACAGGGCAAGGGACAGCCCCAGCATTTT.

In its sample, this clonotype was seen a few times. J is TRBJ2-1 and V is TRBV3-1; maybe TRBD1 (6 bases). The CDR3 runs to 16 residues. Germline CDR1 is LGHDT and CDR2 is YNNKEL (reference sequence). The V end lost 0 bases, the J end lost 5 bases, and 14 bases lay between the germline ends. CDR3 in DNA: TGTGCCAGCAGCCAAGATTGGGGGCCTCTTGACAATGAGCAGTTCTTC. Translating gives CASSQDWGPLDNEQFF.

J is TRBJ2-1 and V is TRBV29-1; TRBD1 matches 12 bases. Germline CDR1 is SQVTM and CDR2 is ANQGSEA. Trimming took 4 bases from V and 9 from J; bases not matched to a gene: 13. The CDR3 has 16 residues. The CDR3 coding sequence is TGCAGCGTTGTGGGGGGGAGGGACAGGGGGCCGGCTGAGCAGTTCTTC. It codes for CSVVGGRDRGPAEQFF.

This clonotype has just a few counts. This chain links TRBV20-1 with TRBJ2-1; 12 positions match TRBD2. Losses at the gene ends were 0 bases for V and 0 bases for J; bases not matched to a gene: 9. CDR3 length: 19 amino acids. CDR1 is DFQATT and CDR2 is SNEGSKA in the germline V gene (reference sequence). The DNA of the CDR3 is TGCAGTGCTAGAGATCAGAGGCCTAGCGGGAGGGGCTCCTACAATGAGCAGTTCTTC. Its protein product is CSARDQRPSGRGSYNEQFF.

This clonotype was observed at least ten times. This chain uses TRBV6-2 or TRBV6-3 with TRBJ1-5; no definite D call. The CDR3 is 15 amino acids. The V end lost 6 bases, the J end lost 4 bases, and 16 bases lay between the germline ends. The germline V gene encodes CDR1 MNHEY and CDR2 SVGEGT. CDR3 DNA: TGTGCCAGCAGATTCCGGGGAGGGAGTAATCAGCCCCAGCATTTT. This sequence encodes CASRFRGGSNQPQHF.

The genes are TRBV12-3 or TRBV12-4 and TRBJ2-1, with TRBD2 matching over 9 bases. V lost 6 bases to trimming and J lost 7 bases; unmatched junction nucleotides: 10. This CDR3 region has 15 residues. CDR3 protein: CASRLSGSGGNEQFF. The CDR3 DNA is TGTGCCAGCAGACTTAGCGGGAGCGGAGGAAATGAGCAGTTCTTC.

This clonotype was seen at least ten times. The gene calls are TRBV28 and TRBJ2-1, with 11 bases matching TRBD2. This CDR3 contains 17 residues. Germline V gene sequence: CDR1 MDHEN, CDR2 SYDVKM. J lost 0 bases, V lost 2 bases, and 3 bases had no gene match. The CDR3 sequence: CASSLTSGSPSYNEQFF. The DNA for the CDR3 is TGTGCCAGCAGTTTAACTAGCGGGAGTCCCTCCTACAATGAGCAGTTCTTC.

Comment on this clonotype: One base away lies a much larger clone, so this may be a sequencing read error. This CDR3 is CAGRVSRNQPQHF. In DNA, the CDR3 is TGTGCCGGCAGAGTTAGTCGCAATCAGCCCCAGCATTTT. The rearrangement uses TRBV2 and TRBJ1-5; the D is unclear. Germline V CDR1 and CDR2: SNHLY, FYNNEI. This CDR3 spans 13 amino acids.

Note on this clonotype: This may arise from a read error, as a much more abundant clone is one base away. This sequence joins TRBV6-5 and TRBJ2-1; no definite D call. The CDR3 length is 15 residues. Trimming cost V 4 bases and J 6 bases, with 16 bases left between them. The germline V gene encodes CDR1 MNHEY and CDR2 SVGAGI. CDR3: CASSSRVLDCNEQFF. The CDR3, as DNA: TGTGCCAGCAGTTCCCGGGTCCTTGACTGCAATGAGCAGTTCTTC.

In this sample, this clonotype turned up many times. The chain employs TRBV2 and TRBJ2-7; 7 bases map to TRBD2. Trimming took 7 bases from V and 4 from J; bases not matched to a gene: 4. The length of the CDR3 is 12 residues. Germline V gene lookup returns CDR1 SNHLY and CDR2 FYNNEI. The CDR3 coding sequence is TGTGCCAGCAAGGCTAGCGGTTACGAGCAGTACTTC. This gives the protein CASKASGYEQYF.

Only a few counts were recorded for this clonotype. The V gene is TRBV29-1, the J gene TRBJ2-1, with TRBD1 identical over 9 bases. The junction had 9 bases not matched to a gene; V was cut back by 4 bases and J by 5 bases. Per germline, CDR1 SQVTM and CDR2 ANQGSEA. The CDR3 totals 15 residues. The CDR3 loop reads CSVGLGGQGNNEQFF. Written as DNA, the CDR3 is TGCAGCGTTGGCCTAGGGGGACAGGGTAACAATGAGCAGTTCTTC.

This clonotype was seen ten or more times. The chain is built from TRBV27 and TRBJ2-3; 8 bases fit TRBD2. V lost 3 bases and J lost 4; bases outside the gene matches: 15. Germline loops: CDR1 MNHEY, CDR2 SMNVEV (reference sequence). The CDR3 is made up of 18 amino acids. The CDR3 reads CASSFTTWNSGTSDTQYF. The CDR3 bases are TGTGCCAGCAGTTTCACAACCTGGAATAGCGGGACCTCAGATACGCAGTATTTT.

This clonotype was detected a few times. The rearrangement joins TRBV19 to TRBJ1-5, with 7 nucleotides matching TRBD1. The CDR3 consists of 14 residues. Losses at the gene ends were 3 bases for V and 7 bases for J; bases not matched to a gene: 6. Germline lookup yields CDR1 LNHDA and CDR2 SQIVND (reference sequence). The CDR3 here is CASSILAGGQPQHF. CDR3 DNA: TGTGCCAGTAGTATCTTGGCAGGGGGGCAGCCCCAGCATTTT.

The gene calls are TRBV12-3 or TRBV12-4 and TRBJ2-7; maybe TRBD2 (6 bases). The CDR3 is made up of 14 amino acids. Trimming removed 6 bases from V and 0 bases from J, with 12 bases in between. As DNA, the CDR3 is TGTGCCAGCAGCAGAAGGAGGGACTCCTACGAGCAGTACTTC. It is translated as CASSRRRDSYEQYF.

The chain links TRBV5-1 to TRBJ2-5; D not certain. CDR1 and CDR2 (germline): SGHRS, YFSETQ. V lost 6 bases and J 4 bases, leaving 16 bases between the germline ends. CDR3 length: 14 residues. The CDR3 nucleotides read TGCGCCAGCACCCCCCCCAGTCAACGAGAGACCCAGTACTTC. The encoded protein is CASTPPSQRETQYF.

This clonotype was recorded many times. The CDR3 sequence is CATQVGTTDTQYF. The CDR3, as DNA: TGTGCCACCCAGGTCGGGACCACAGATACGCAGTATTTT. The rearrangement links TRBV11-2 to TRBJ2-3, with D perhaps matching TRBD1 or TRBD2 (5 bases each). From germline, CDR1 is SGHAT and CDR2 FQNNGV. V lost 10 bases to trimming and J lost 2 bases, with 13 bases between them. The CDR3 loop spans 13 amino acids.